This entry is about one TCR beta chain. The data stem from a study of blood T cell repertoires in COVID-19. As for the study in general: Italy, Spain and the United States were the sources of the convalescent and acute COVID-19 samples. The cDNA or gDNA used as material had been derived from T cells, B-cell-depleted T cells, or PBMCs.

In the authors' methods: Reference gene primer amplification gave estimated nucleated cell counts. Repertoires were generated with immunoSEQ multiplex PCR, while TCRdb's copy carries only in-frame clones and drops some. That table furnishes V, J and clone size, whereas the DNA furnished D and trimming. The sample records roughly 230,000 clones, 65% to 90% being singletons. Sequencing was carried out using peripheral blood. The sequence derives from a woman aged 45-60 years with acute or convalescent COVID-19.

The CDR3 DNA reads TGTGCCAGCAGCCAAGATATCCCCTTCTCCTACAATGAGCAGTTCTTC. Translation gives CASSQDIPFSYNEQFF. The chain recombines TRBV14 with TRBJ2-1; no firm D call. Germline assignment: CDR1 SGHDN and CDR2 FVKESK. Trimming took 0 bases from V and 0 from J, leaving 9 bases between them. The CDR3 is 16 residues long.